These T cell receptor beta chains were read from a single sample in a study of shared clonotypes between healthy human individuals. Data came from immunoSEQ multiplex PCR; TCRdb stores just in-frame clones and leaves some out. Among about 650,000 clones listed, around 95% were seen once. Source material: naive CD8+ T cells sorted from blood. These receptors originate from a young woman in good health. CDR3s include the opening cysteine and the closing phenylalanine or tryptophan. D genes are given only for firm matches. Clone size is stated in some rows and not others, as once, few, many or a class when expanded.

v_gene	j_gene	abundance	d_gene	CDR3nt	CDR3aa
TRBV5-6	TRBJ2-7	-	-	TGTGCCAGCAGCTTGTGGGGGAACGAGCAGTACTTC	CASSLWGNEQYF
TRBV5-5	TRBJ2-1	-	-	TGTGCCAGCAGCTTGGGCGACAGAAGCTCCTACAATGAGCAGTTCTTC	CASSLGDRSSYNEQFF
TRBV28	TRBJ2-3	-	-	TGTGCCAGCAGTCCGGCAGGGGAGGGGGAAGATACGCAGTATTTT	CASSPAGEGEDTQYF
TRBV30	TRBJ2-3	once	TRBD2	TGTGCCTGGAGTTCGACTAGCGCGCGCACAGATACGCAGTATTTT	CAWSSTSARTDTQYF
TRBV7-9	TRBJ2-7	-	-	TGTGCCAGCAGCTTACCTAATAACGCCTACGAGCAGTACTTC	CASSLPNNAYEQYF
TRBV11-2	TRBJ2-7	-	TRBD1	TGTGCCAGCAGCTTGGGGACAGGGGGGACCTACGAGCAGTACTTC	CASSLGTGGTYEQYF
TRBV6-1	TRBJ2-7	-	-	TGTGCCAGCAGTGAAGCAGGGCAGTCCTACGAGCAGTACTTC	CASSEAGQSYEQYF
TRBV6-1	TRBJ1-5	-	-	TGTGCCAGCAGTGAACTTCGGGGGCGTCAGCCCCAGCATTTT	CASSELRGRQPQHF
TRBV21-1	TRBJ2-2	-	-	TGTGCCAGCAGCAACACTAAGCGGGAGGGCACCGGGGAGCTGTTTTTT	CASSNTKREGTGELFF
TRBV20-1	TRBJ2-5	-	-	TGCAGTGCTACTGGGGTAGAGACCCAGTACTTC	CSATGVETQYF
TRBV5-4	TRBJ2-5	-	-	TGTGCCAGCAGCCTCGAGACAGGATTGGAGACCCAGTACTTC	CASSLETGLETQYF
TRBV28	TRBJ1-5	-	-	TGTGCCAGCAGCCTTGACAGCGGGGGGGGATATAGCAATCAGCCCCAGCATTTT	CASSLDSGGGYSNQPQHF
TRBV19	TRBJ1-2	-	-	TGTGCCAGTAGTAACTATAATGGCTACACCTTC	CASSNYNGYTF
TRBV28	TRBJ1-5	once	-	TGTGCCAGCAGTTTAGGGGATCCCCGCCAGCCCCAGCATTTT	CASSLGDPRQPQHF
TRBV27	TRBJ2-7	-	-	TGTGCCAGCAGTTTTTTGAGCTCCTACGAGCAGTACTTC	CASSFLSSYEQYF
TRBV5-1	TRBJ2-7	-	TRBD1	TGCGCCAGCAGCCCGGGACAGGGAAACTACGAGCAGTACTTC	CASSPGQGNYEQYF
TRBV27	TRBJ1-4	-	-	TGTGCCAGCAGTTTATATGATTCGGGACGGAGTAATGAAAAACTGTTTTTT	CASSLYDSGRSNEKLFF
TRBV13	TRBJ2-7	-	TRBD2	TGTGCCAGCAGCCCATCTAGCGGGAGTAAGTACGAGCAGTACTTC	CASSPSSGSKYEQYF
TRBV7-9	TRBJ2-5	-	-	TGTGCCAGCAGCTTAAAGGGGACCGAAGAGACCCAGTACTTC	CASSLKGTEETQYF
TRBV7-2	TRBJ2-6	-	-	TGTGCCAGCAGCCCGCCGAAGGGTAGCGATTTGTCTGGGGCCAACGTCCTGACTTTC	CASSPPKGSDLSGANVLTF
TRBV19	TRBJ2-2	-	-	TGTGCCAGTAGTTTATTCCAGGGGACCTACACCGGGGAGCTGTTTTTT	CASSLFQGTYTGELFF
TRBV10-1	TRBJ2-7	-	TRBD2	TGCGCCAGCAGTGACCCCACAGCGGGGGACCAAAGCTCCTACGAGCAGTACTTC	CASSDPTAGDQSSYEQYF
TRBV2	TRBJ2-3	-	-	TGTGCCAGCAGTGAAAGGTCCCCGATGGAAGCAGATACGCAGTATTTT	CASSERSPMEADTQYF
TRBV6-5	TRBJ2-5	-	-	TGTGCCAGCATGGGGGCCAAAGAGACCCAGTACTTC	CASMGAKETQYF
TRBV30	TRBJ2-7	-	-	TGTGCCTGGAGTGCACAGTCGGGCCCCTACGAGCAGTACTTC	CAWSAQSGPYEQYF
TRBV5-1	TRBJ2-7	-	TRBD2	TGCGCCAGCAGCTTCGGGACTAGCGGAGCCTACGAGCAGTACTTC	CASSFGTSGAYEQYF
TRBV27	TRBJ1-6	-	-	TGTGCCAGCAGACGACAGGTTTTCGATTCACCCCTCCACTTT	CASRRQVFDSPLHF
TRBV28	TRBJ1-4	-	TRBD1	TGTGCCAGCAGTTTATTGGACAGGGAGCTTGATGAAAAACTGTTTTTT	CASSLLDRELDEKLFF
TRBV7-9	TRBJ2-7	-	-	TGTGCCAGCGCCCCCGACGGTTTGAGCTCCTACGAGCAGTACTTC	CASAPDGLSSYEQYF
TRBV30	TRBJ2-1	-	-	TGTGCCTGGAGGACGGGACCGAGTAAGTATGAGCAGTTCTTC	CAWRTGPSKYEQFF
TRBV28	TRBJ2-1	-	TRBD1	TGTGCCAGCAGTTTATATAGGGGACAGACCTACAATGAGCAGTTCTTC	CASSLYRGQTYNEQFF
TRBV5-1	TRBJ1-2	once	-	TGCGCCAGCAGCTACGGAGGTTATGGCTACACCTTC	CASSYGGYGYTF
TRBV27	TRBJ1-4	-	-	TGTGCCAGCAGTCTCGCAACTAATGAAAAACTGTTTTTT	CASSLATNEKLFF
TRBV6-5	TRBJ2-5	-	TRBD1	TGTGCCAGCAGTTGGGGGACAGGGGGCGCCAGGGAGACCCAGTACTTC	CASSWGTGGARETQYF
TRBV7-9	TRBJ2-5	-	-	TGTGCCAGCAGCTTAGCGCCCGAAGGACTGGAGACCCAGTACTTC	CASSLAPEGLETQYF
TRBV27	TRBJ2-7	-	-	TGTGCCAGCAGTTTATCGCCTCGGGCGAACGAGCAGTACTTC	CASSLSPRANEQYF
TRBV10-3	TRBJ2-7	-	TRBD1	TGTGCCATCAGCGACAGGGGAATCGACGAGCAGTACTTC	CAISDRGIDEQYF
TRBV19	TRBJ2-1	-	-	TGTGCCAGCCGATACGGGCGAAGCTCCTACAATGAGCAGTTCTTC	CASRYGRSSYNEQFF
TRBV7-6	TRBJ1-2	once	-	TGTGCCAGCAGCTTAAATGAGGGCTATGGCTACACCTTC	CASSLNEGYGYTF
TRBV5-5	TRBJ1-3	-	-	TGTGCCAGCAGCTTCAAGGGCCCCCGGGGAAACACCATATATTTT	CASSFKGPRGNTIYF
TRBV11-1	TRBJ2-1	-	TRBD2	TGTGCCAGCAGCCCCGGGACTAGCGGGAGGGTTCTCTACAATGAGCAGTTCTTC	CASSPGTSGRVLYNEQFF
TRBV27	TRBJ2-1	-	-	TGTGCCAGCAGTTTGGCTCAATACAATGAGCAGTTCTTC	CASSLAQYNEQFF
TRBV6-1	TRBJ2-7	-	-	TGTGCCAGCAGTGAAGTGGCTCAGTCGTTCTACGAGCAGTACTTC	CASSEVAQSFYEQYF
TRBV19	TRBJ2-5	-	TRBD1	TGTGCCAGTAGTTGGGACAGTAGGGAGACCCAGTACTTC	CASSWDSRETQYF
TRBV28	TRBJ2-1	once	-	TGTGCCAGCAGCTACCTTTTGGGGGTTGGTGAGCAGTTCTTC	CASSYLLGVGEQFF
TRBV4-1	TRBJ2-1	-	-	TGCGCCAGCAGTTCTAGCGTTCCCGACAATGAGCAGTTCTTC	CASSSSVPDNEQFF
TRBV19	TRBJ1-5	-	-	TGTGCCAGTAGTATATCCCCAGATCAGCCCCAGCATTTT	CASSISPDQPQHF
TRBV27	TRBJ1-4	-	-	TGTGCCAGCAGTTTATATTCAGGGGACGGTGAAAAACTGTTTTTT	CASSLYSGDGEKLFF
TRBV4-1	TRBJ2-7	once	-	TGCGCCAGCAGTGCAAAGCCGACTGCAGTGGCCTACGAGCAGTACTTC	CASSAKPTAVAYEQYF
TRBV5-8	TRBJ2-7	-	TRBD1	TGTGCCAGCAGCTTGGTCGGGAAGACAGGGTTTGAGACAGCCTACGAGCAGTACTTC	CASSLVGKTGFETAYEQYF
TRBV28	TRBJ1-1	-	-	TGTGCCAGCAGTTTCTCACTATTCAGGGACTTGAACACTGAAGCTTTCTTT	CASSFSLFRDLNTEAFF
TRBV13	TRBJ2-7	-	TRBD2	TGTGCCAGCAGCCCCCCAGCGGGAGGCTTAGAGCAGTACTTC	CASSPPAGGLEQYF
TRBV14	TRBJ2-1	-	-	TGTGCCAGCAGCCAATGGGCAGGGGAGTACAATGAGCAGTTCTTC	CASSQWAGEYNEQFF
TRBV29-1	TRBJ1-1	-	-	TGCAGCGTTGTACAGGGAATTGAAGCTTTCTTT	CSVVQGIEAFF
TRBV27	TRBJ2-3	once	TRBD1	TGTGCCAGCAGTTTCGGACAGGGTCTGGGTACGCAGTATTTT	CASSFGQGLGTQYF
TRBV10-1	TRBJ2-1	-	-	TGCGCCAGCAGTGATGGGATCTACAATGAGCAGTTCTTC	CASSDGIYNEQFF